Shown below are 7 T cell receptor beta chains from a single sample sequenced in a study of CD8 T cells in ankylosing spondylitis. In TCRdb, the 5' RACE reads were re-called with MiXCR into one record per CDR3 protein. The sample shows 100,000 or so distinct CDR3 sequences, around 24% of them seen only once. The sample comprised synovial fluid, either unsorted or a sorted T cell fraction (not recorded which). These receptors all come from a male donor with ankylosing spondylitis.

This rearrangement joins TRBV27 to TRBJ1-2; TRBD1 aligns across 9 bases. Germline loops: CDR1 MNHEY, CDR2 SMNVEV (reference sequence). CDR3 length: 17 amino acids. V gave up 5 bases and J gave up 2 bases; unmatched junction bases: 12. The CDR3 here is CASSPGQGSGSNYGYTF. Here the CDR3 DNA reads TGTGCCAGCAGTCCAGGACAGGGGTCGGGCTCGAACTATGGCTACACCTTC.

This clonotype appeared many times. The CDR3 is CASSEAHLTSGGSYEQYV. CDR3 DNA: TGTGCCAGCAGTGAAGCCCACCTTACTAGCGGGGGCTCCTACGAGCAGTACGTC. This chain connects TRBV2 to TRBJ2-7; the match to TRBD2 covers 11 bases. Trimming at V came to 0 bases and at J to 0 bases, leaving 7 bases not matched to a gene. Germline V gene sequence: CDR1 SNHLY, CDR2 FYNNEI. This CDR3 has 18 residues.

The rearrangement links TRBV7-6 to TRBJ2-1, with 7 bases lining up with TRBD2. The CDR3 extends over 15 amino acids. J gave up 3 bases and V 5 bases, and 7 bases lay outside the gene matches. The germline CDR1 and CDR2 sequences are SGHVS and FNYEAQ. The CDR3 sequence is CASSPLAANYNEQFF. For the CDR3, the DNA is TGTGCCAGCAGCCCGCTAGCGGCCAACTACAATGAGCAGTTCTTC.

The rearrangement joins TRBV10-3 to TRBJ2-7, with D possibly TRBD1 on 5 matching bases. The CDR3 loop spans 11 amino acids. V was cut by 8 bases and J by 5 bases, with 10 bases left in between. Germline CDR1 is ENHRY and CDR2 is SYGVKD. CDR3 nucleotides: TGTGCCATCGGGCAGGGCCACGAGCAGTACGTC. It specifies CAIGQGHEQYV.

V is TRBV9 and J is TRBJ2-1; D is undetermined. The CDR3 covers 12 residues. The germline V gene encodes CDR1 SGDLS and CDR2 YYNGEE. V gave up 0 bases and J gave up 10 bases, with 8 bases separating them. CDR3: CASSVGGIEQFF. Here the CDR3 DNA reads TGTGCCAGCAGCGTAGGAGGAATAGAGCAGTTCTTC.

This rearrangement joins TRBV7-2 to TRBJ2-1, with unresolved D. This CDR3 is built from 12 residues. CDR1 is SGHTA and CDR2 is FQGNSA in the germline V gene. Between the trimmed V and J ends, which lost 0 bases and 8 bases, there was a span of 5 bases. CDR3 protein: CASSLASYEQFF. The CDR3 DNA follows: TGTGCCAGCAGCTTAGCGTCCTATGAGCAGTTCTTC. Supplemented by reference TRBV7-2 and TRBJ2-1, the full variable domain reads GAGVSQSPSNKVTEKGKDVELRCDPISGHTALYWYRQSLGQGLEFLIYFQGNSAPDKSGLPSDRFSAERTGGSVSTLTIQRTQQEDSAVYLCASSLASYEQFFGPGTRLTVL.

V and J are TRBV7-9 and TRBJ2-2, with 10 bases identical to TRBD2. Per germline, CDR1 SEHNR and CDR2 FQNEAQ (reference sequence). The CDR3 has 17 amino acids. The junction had 15 bases not matched to a gene; V was cut back by 10 bases and J by 4 bases. CDR3 nucleotides: TGTGCCACCCAAGAGCTGTTAGCGGGAGGAGTCACCGGGGAGCTGTTTTTT. Translating it yields CATQELLAGGVTGELFF.